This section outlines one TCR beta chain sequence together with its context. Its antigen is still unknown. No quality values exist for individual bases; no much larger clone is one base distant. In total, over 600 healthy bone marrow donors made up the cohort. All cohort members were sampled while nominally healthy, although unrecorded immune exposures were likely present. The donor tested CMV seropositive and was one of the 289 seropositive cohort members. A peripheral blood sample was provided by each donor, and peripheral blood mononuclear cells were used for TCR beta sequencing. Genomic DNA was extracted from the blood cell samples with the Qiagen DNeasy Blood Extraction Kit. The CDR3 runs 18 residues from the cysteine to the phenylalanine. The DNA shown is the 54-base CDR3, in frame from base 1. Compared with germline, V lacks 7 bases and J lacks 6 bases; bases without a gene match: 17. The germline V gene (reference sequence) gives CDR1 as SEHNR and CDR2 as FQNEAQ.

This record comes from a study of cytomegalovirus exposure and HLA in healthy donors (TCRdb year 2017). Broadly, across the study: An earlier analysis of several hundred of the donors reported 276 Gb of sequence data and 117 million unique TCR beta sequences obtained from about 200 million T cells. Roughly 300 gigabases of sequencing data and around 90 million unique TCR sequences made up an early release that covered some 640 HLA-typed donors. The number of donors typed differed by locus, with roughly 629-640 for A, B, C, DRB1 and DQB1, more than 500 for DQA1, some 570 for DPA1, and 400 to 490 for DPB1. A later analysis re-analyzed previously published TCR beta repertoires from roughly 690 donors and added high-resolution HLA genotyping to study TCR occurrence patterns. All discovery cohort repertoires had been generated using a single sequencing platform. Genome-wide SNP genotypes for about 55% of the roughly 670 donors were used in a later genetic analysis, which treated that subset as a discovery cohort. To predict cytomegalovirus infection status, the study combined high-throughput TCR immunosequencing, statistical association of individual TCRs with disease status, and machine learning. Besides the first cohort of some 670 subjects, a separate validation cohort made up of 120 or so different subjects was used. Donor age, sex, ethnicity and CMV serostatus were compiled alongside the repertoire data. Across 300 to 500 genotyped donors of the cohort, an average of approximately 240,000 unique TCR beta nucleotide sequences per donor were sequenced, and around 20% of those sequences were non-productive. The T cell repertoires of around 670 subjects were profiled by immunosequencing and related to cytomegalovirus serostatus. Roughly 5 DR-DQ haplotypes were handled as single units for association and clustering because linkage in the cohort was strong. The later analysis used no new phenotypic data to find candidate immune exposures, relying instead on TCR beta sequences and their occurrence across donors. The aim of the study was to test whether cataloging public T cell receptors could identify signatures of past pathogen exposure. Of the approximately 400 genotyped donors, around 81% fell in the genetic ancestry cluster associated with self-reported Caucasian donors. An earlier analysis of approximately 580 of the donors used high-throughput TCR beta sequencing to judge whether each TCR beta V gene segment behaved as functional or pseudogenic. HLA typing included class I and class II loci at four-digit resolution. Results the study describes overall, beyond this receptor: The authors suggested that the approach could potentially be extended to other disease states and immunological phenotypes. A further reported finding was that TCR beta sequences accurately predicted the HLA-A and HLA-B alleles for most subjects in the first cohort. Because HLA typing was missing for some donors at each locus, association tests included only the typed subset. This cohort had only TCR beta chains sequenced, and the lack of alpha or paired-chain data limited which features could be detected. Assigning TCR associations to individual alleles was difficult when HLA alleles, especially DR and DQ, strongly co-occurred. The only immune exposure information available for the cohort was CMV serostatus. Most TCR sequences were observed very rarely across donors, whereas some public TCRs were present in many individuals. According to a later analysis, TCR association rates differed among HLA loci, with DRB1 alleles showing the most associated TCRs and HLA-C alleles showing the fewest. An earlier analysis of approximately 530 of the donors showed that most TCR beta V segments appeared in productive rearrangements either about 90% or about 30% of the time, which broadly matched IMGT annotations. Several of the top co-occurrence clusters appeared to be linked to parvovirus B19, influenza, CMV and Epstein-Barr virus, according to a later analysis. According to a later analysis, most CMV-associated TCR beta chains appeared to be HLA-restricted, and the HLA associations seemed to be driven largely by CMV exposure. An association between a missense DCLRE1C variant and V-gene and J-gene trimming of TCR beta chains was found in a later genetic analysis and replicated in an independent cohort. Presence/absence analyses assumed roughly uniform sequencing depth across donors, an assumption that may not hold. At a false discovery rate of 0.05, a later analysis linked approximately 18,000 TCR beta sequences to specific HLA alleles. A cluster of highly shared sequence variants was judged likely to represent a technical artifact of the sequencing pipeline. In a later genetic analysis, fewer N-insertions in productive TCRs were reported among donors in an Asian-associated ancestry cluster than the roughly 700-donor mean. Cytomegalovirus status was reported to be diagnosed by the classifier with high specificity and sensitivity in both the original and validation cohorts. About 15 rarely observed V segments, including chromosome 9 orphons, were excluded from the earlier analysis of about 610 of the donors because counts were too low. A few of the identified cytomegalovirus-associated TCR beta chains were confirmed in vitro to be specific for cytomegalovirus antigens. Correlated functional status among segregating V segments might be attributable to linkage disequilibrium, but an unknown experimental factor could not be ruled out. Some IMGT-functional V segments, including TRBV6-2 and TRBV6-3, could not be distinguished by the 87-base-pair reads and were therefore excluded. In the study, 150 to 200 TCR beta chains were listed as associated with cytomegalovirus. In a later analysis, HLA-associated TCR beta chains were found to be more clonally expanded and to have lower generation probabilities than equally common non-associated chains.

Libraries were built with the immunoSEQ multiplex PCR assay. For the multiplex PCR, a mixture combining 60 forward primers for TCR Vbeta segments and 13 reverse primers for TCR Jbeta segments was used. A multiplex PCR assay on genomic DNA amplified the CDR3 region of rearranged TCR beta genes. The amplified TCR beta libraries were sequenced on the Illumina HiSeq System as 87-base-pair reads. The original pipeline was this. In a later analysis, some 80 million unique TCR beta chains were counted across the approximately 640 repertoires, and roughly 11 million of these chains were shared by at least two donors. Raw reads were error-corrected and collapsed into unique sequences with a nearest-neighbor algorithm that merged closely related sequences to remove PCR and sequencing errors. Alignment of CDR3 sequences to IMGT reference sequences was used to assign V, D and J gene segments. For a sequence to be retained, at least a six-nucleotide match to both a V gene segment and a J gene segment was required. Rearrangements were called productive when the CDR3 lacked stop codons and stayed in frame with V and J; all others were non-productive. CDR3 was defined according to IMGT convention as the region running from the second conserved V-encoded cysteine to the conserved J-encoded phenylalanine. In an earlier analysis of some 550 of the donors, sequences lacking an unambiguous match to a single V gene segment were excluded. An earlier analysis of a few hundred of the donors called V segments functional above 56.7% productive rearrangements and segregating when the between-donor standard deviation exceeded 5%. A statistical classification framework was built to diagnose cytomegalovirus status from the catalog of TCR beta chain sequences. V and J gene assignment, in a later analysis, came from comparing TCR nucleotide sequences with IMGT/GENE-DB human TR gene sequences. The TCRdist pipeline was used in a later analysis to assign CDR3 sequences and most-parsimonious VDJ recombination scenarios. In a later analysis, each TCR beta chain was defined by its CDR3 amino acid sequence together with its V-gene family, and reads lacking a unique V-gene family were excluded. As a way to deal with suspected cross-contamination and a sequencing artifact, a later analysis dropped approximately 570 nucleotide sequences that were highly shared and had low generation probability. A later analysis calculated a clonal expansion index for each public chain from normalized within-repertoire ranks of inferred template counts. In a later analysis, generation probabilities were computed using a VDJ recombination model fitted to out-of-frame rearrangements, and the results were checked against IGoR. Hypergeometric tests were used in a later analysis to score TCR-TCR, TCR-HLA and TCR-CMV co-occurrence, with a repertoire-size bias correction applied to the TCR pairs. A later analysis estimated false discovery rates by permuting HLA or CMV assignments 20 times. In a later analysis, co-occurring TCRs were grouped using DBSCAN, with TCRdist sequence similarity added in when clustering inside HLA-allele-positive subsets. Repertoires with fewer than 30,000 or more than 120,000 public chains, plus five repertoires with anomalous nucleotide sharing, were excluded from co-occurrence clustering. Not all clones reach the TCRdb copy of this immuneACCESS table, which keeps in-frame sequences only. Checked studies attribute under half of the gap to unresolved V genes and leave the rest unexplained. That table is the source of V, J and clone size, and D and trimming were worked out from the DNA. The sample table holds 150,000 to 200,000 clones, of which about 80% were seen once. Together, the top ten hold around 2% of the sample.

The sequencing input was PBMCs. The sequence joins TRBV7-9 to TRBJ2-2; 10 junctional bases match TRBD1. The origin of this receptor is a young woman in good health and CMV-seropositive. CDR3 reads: CASIGREPGQGKPGELFF. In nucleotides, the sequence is TGTGCCAGCATCGGTAGAGAACCGGGACAGGGGAAACCCGGGGAGCTGTTTTTT. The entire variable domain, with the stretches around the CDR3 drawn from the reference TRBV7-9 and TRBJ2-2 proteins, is DTGVSQNPRHKITKRGQNVTFRCDPISEHNRLYWYRQTLGQGPEFLTYFQNEAQLEKSRLLSDRFSAERPKGSFSTLEIQRTEQGDSAMYLCASIGREPGQGKPGELFFGEGSRLTVL.